The 18 T cell receptor beta chains below were found in one sample sequenced in a study of vaccination effects on CD4 cells after COVID-19. These receptors have no identified antigens. Viral peptide pools were used in the ViraFEST assay to expand antigen-specific CD4+ T cells, and sequencing came afterward. Having been cultured for less than 12 days, the cells underwent CD4+ T cell isolation. Between March and December 2020, the person had a SARS-CoV-2 infection that PCR confirmed. Clones were read by immunoSEQ multiplex PCR, and TCRdb kept only the in-frame ones, dropping some. The sample consists of approximately 70,000 clones, over 65% of them appearing once. Material: CD4+ T cells from PBMCs cultured with HIV peptides, obtained before COVID-19 vaccination. Indicated subset: HIV-1 Nef peptide pool negative control/reference culture. The receptors shown here come from a human donor who had a prior SARS-CoV-2 infection.

The chain is built from TRBV19 and TRBJ1-1; tentatively, D is TRBD1 (5 bases). The V gene lost 11 bases and the J gene lost 1 base, with 23 bases spanning the gap. CDR1 and CDR2 (germline): LNHDA, SQIVND (reference sequence). The CDR3 sequence is 16 residues long. The CDR3 is CAVRGPNRWRNTEAFF. Written as DNA, the CDR3 is TGTGCCGTGAGGGGCCCTAATCGCTGGAGGAACACTGAAGCTTTCTTT. Complete variable domain (other parts from reference TRBV19 and TRBJ1-1): DGGITQSPKYLFRKEGQNVTLSCEQNLNHDAMYWYRQDPGQGLRLIYYSQIVNDFQKGDIAEGYSVSREKKESFPLTVTSAQKNPTAFYLCAVRGPNRWRNTEAFFGQGTRLTVV.

The genes are TRBV5-5 and TRBJ2-5, with 16 bases aligning to TRBD2. Looked up from germline, CDR1 is SGHKS and CDR2 is YYEKEE (reference sequence). The CDR3 runs to 17 residues. J lost 2 bases, V lost 4 bases, and 5 bases had no gene match. CDR3 in DNA: TGTGCCAGCAGCACGGGACTAGCGGGGGGGGCTCAAGAGACCCAGTACTTC. Its protein is CASSTGLAGGAQETQYF.

This rearrangement joins TRBV21-1 to TRBJ1-5. TRBV21-1 is described as a pseudogene. The CDR3 length is 17 residues. CDR3 protein: CASTPSGGGQSNQPQHF. The CDR3 bases are TGTGCCAGCACCCCTTCTGGGGGGGGCCAGAGCAATCAGCCCCAGCATTTT.

This clone was observed a few times. The rearrangement links TRBV10-3 to TRBJ2-7; 7 nucleotides agree with TRBD2. CDR1 ENHRY and CDR2 SYGVKD come from the germline V gene. Trimming cost V 0 bases and J 10 bases; bases outside gene matches: 6. This CDR3 has 13 amino acids. As DNA, the CDR3 is TGTGCCATCAGTGAGTCCGGCGGGGGTAAACAGTACTTC. This sequence encodes CAISESGGGKQYF.

With regard to this clone: The germline gene is not matched at one end of the junction; a read error may be the cause. V is TRBV7-7 and J is TRBJ2-5; D is perhaps TRBD1 or TRBD2 (5 bases each). This CDR3 comprises 15 residues. The germline V gene has CDR1 SSHAT and CDR2 FNYEAQ (reference sequence). CDR3 protein: CASSLVAGRAETQYF. CDR3 bases: TGTGCTAGCAGCTTAGTGGCAGGGCGGGCGGAGACCCAGTACTTC.

This clone was seen more than once but under ten times. The V and J genes are TRBV6-2 or TRBV6-3 and TRBJ1-4; D is possibly TRBD1 (5 bases). V lost 5 bases, J lost 4 bases, and 14 bases lay in between. CDR1 MNHEY and CDR2 SVGEGT come from the germline V gene. This CDR3 is 15 amino acids long. Here the CDR3 DNA reads TGTGCCAGCAGTGACGCGACAGCCCATAATGAAAAACTGTTTTTT. This gives the protein CASSDATAHNEKLFF.

The chain carries TRBV6-1 and TRBJ2-5, with D uncertain. The germline V gene encodes CDR1 MNHNS and CDR2 SASEGT. Deletions cut 2 bases from V and 0 bases from J, with 10 bases between. There are 15 residues in the CDR3. The DNA for the CDR3 is TGTGCCAGCAGTGAACTTGGTTCGTACCAAGAGACCCAGTACTTC. Translation gives CASSELGSYQETQYF.

The chain employs TRBV6-5 and TRBJ1-1, with D uncertain. V lost 6 bases, J lost 3 bases, and 11 bases lay in between. The CDR3 is 13 residues long. CDR1 and CDR2 (germline): MNHEY, SVGAGI. For the CDR3, the DNA is TGTGCCAGCAGATATTTTAGTGACACTGAAGCTTTCTTT. Translated: CASRYFSDTEAFF.

The chain couples TRBV2 to TRBJ2-5, with D perhaps TRBD2 (5 bases). V was clipped by 2 bases and J by 0 bases, with 7 bases between them. Germline values: CDR1 SNHLY, CDR2 FYNNEI. This CDR3 has 14 residues. The CDR3 is CASSEFGNQETQYF. CDR3 sequence (DNA): TGTGCCAGCAGTGAATTCGGGAACCAAGAGACCCAGTACTTC. The whole variable domain, remainder taken from reference TRBV2 and TRBJ2-5, is EPEVTQTPSHQVTQMGQEVILRCVPISNHLYFYWYRQILGQKVEFLVSFYNNEISEKSEIFDDQFSVERPDGSNFTLKIRSTKLEDSAMYFCASSEFGNQETQYFGPGTRLLVL.

Only one count was recorded for this clone. The V and J genes are TRBV7-9 and TRBJ1-1; 8 bases map to TRBD1. The length of the CDR3 is 16 residues. V shed 4 bases, J shed 6 bases, and the junction held 13 bases outside the gene matches. The germline gives CDR1 SEHNR, CDR2 FQNEAQ (reference sequence). CDR3 region: CASSYHYQGAGSEAFF. DNA for the CDR3: TGTGCCAGCAGCTACCACTATCAGGGGGCTGGGTCTGAAGCTTTCTTT.

The chain couples TRBV28 to TRBJ2-7; D might be TRBD1 or TRBD2, each matching 5 bases. V was clipped by 5 bases and J by 6 bases, with 14 bases between them. The CDR3 is 13 amino acids. Germline V gene data show CDR1 as MDHEN and CDR2 as SYDVKM. The CDR3 nucleotides read TGTGCCAGCAGTACGCAACTAGGGACCGAGCAGTACTTC. Translating it yields CASSTQLGTEQYF.

The gene calls are TRBV21-1 and TRBJ1-2. TRBV21-1 represents a pseudogene. The CDR3 extends over 16 amino acids. CDR3 sequence (DNA): TGTGCCAGCAGCAAAGACTCCCGTCACTCTAACTATGGCTACACCTTC. It yields the protein CASSKDSRHSNYGYTF.

The chain recombines TRBV27 with TRBJ1-2; tentative D call: TRBD1 (5 bases). Germline V gene sequence: CDR1 MNHEY, CDR2 SMNVEV (reference sequence). V gave up 5 bases and J gave up 7 bases, with 17 bases separating them. The CDR3 extends over 14 amino acids. This CDR3 is CASSRRDWPSGYTF. CDR3 nucleotide sequence: TGTGCCAGCAGTCGTCGGGACTGGCCTAGTGGCTACACCTTC.

V usage is TRBV14 and J usage is TRBJ2-7; 8 bases agree with TRBD1. Germline CDR1 is SGHDN and CDR2 is FVKESK. V was clipped by 4 bases and J by 6 bases; unmatched bases: 8. The CDR3 is made up of 14 amino acids. The CDR3 is CASSRWTGWGEQYF. For the CDR3, the DNA is TGTGCCAGCAGCCGGTGGACAGGGTGGGGCGAGCAGTACTTC.

V is TRBV28 and J is TRBJ1-2; no clear D. The germline V gene has CDR1 MDHEN and CDR2 SYDVKM. V gave up 3 bases and J gave up 2 bases, with 7 bases separating them. This CDR3 is 13 amino acids long. The CDR3 is CASSFRENYGYTF. The DNA for the CDR3 is TGTGCCAGCAGTTTTAGGGAAAACTATGGCTACACCTTC.

The chain uses TRBV3-1 (or the pseudogene TRBV3-2) and TRBJ1-1, with 7 bases that match TRBD1. V dropped 6 bases and J dropped 2; count of bases not matched to a gene: 6. The CDR3 is made up of 14 amino acids. Germline CDR1 LGHDT, CDR2 YNNKEL (reference sequence). The CDR3 DNA reads as TGTGCCAGCAGTCGCCGGGACAGAAACACTGAAGCTTTCTTT. Translating gives CASSRRDRNTEAFF.

The chain is built from TRBV7-3 and TRBJ2-1, with 7 bases identical to TRBD2. The CDR3 runs to 15 residues. Unmatched junction bases numbered 4, after V lost 2 bases and J lost 3 bases. The germline V gene encodes CDR1 SGHTA and CDR2 FQGTGA. In DNA, the CDR3 is TGTGCCAGCAGCTTACGGGGCGGGGGCTACAATGAGCAGTTCTTC. This translates into CASSLRGGGYNEQFF.

The table lists this clone with a few counts. The CDR3 DNA follows: TGTGCCAGCAGCTTAGCGGTTCGAAGCACCGGGGAGCTGTTTTTT. This sequence encodes CASSLAVRSTGELFF. The chain uses TRBV7-6 and TRBJ2-2; D is ambiguous. Germline V gene sequence: CDR1 SGHVS, CDR2 FNYEAQ. V was clipped by 0 bases and J by 4 bases, with 9 bases between them. This CDR3 region has 15 residues. The full variable domain, completed using reference TRBV7-6 and TRBJ2-2, is GAGVSQSPRYKVTKRGQDVALRCDPISGHVSLYWYRQALGQGPEFLTYFNYEAQQDKSGLPNDRFSAERPEGSISTLTIQRTEQRDSAMYRCASSLAVRSTGELFFGEGSRLTVL.